This T cell receptor (beta chain) was found in a study of blood T cell repertoires in COVID-19. About the research overall: Sources were T cells, B-cell-depleted T cells, or PBMCs; the material itself was cDNA or gDNA.

V lost 4 bases to trimming and J lost 6 bases, with 10 bases between them. This CDR3 contains 13 residues. Germline CDR1 and CDR2: SGHDN and FVKESK. There are a few counts of this clone. In the original workflow: Nucleated cell number was recorded as an estimate derived from reference gene primer amplification. Measured with immunoSEQ multiplex PCR; TCRdb has only the in-frame clones, and not every one. Clonal size and the V and J genes are those of that table, whereas D and trimming came from the DNA. Of 250,000 to 300,000 clones in the sample, over 65% were seen once. Sequencing was done on a sample of peripheral blood. This sequence was found in a woman aged 80 or older with acute or convalescent COVID-19. V and J are TRBV14 and TRBJ1-5, with unresolved D. Written as DNA, the CDR3 is TGTGCCAGCAGCCTTATGACGGGTCAGCCCCAGCATTTT. This translates into CASSLMTGQPQHF.